This T cell receptor (beta chain) emerged from a study of early stage breast cancer tumors. The repertoire was sequenced with immunoSEQ multiplex PCR; TCRdb's copy has only in-frame clones and lacks some. The sample includes tens of thousands of clones, approximately 78% seen only once; the top ten take 3% to 4%. The germline V gene encodes CDR1 MNHEY and CDR2 SMNVEV (reference sequence). The CDR3 is 17 amino acids. The germline V and J ends were trimmed by 5 bases and 4 bases, with 23 bases remaining between them. Notes on the study in general: Bulk DNA sequencing of unsorted cells missed chain pairing and markers. Blood repertoires resembled normal breast more than tumor.

Note on this clone: As yet, its antigen is unknown.

J is TRBJ1-2 and V is TRBV27, with D possibly matching TRBD1 (5 bases). Sequences were obtained from blood. This TCR derives from a person in their 40s with breast cancer. The CDR3 DNA reads as TGTGCCAGCAGTCCTGAAGGGGCCCAGAATGGGCTCTATGGCTACACCTTC. Amino acid sequence: CASSPEGAQNGLYGYTF.